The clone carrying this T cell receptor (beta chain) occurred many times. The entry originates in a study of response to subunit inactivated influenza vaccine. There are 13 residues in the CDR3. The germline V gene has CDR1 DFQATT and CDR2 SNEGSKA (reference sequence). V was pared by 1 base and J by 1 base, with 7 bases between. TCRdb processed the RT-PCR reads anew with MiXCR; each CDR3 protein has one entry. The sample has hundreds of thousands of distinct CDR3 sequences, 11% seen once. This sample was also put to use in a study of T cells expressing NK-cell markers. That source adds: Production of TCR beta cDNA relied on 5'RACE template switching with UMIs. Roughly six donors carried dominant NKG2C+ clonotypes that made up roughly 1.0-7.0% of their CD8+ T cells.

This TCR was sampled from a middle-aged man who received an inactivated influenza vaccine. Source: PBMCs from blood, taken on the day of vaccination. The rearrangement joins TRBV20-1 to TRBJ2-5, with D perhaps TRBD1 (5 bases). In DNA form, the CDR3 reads TGCAGTGCTAGAGGACAGCCCCAAGAGACCCAGTACTTC. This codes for CSARGQPQETQYF.